This T cell receptor (beta chain) was recovered during a study of T cell changes during pregnancy in multiple sclerosis. The table came from immunoSEQ multiplex PCR; TCRdb's copy has only in-frame clones and leaves some out. The sample holds tens of thousands of clones, almost 95% seen once. The sequence was obtained from a female donor in good health, enrolled as a control in a pregnancy study. The sequencing here drew on CD8+ T cells from peripheral blood mononuclear cells, taken in the third trimester of pregnancy.

CDR3 in DNA: TGTGCCAGCAGCTTAGGCGGGGGAGGGACAGATACGCAGTATTTT. Amino acid sequence: CASSLGGGGTDTQYF. The V gene is TRBV7-3, the J gene TRBJ2-3; 7 positions agree with TRBD2. V trimming: 2 bases; J trimming: 3 bases; junction bases outside the gene matches: 5. The V gene's germline CDR1 is SGHTA and CDR2 FQGTGA. The CDR3 is 15 amino acids.